This T cell receptor beta chain was identified during a study of blood T cell repertoires in COVID-19. Study-wide background: The analysed material was cDNA or gDNA that came from T cells, B-cell-depleted T cells, or PBMCs.

TCRdb's table, derived via immunoSEQ multiplex PCR, lists solely in-frame clones and lacks some. Of 250,000 to 350,000 clones listed, approximately 87% are singletons. The V and J ends lost 3 bases and 0 bases, in that order; junction bases with no gene match: 8. This CDR3 contains 16 residues. Germline-derived CDR1 and CDR2 are SNHLY and FYNNEI. V is TRBV2 and J is TRBJ2-7, with TRBD1 matching 7 bases. Sequencing was carried out using peripheral blood. This TCR derives from a woman between 45 and 60 years old who had recovered from COVID-19. The DNA for the CDR3 is TGTGCCAGCAGTGAGTACAGGGGCTTAAGCTCCTACGAGCAGTACTTC. Translation gives CASSEYRGLSSYEQYF.